The entry below gives a single TCR beta chain sequence along with its context. Genes and germline are mouse. The read terminates 1 residue ahead of where the CDR3 ends, so the germline J gene completes it. Time point described: mouse harvest day 14 after allogeneic transplant. The graft held 10^6 splenic CD5+ T cells and 10^7 T-cell-depleted bone marrow cells. The data are from a study of tissue T cells after allogeneic stem cell transplantation. There are 14 residues in the CDR3. Germline V CDR1 and CDR2: KGHTA, FQNQQP. The table came from immunoSEQ multiplex PCR; TCRdb's copy has only in-frame clones and leaves some out. The data show around 2,800 clones, about 48% seen once.

Sequenced material: gut tissue. The origin of this receptor is a female BALB/c mouse given C57BL/6 T cells with graft-versus-host disease after an allogeneic hematopoietic cell transplant. The V and J genes are TRBV23 and TRBJ2-2; the table's TRBD1 call for D was not verified on the DNA. The CDR3 protein is CSSSPQGSTGQLYF. CDR3 DNA (partial): TGCTCCAGCAGTCCACAGGGGAGCACCGGGCAGCTCTAC.